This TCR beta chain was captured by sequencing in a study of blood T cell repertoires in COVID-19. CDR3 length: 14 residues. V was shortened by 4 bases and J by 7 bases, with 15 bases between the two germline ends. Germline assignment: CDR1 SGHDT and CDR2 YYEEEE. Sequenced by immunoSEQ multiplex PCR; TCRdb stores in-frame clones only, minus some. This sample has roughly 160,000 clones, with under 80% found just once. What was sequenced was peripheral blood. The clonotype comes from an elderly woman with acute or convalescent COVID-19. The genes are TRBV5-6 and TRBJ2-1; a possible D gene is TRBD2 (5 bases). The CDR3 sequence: CASSAKERRNEQFF. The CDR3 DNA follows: TGTGCCAGCAGCGCTAAAGAGCGGAGGAATGAGCAGTTCTTC.